These 8 T cell receptor beta chains originate from one sample sequenced in a study of type 1 regulatory T cells. TCRdb reprocessed the reads with MiXCR, giving one entry per CDR3 protein. The table has 88,000 or so distinct CDR3 sequences, 31% seen once; the top ten hold 2% to 2.5%. Sequencing was performed on CD4+ T cells, either the whole sample or a sorted fraction (not recorded which). Receptors originate from a human donor in good health.

This chain joins TRBV20-1 and TRBJ1-4, with 8 positions matching TRBD1. Germline-derived CDR1 and CDR2 are DFQATT and SNEGSKA (reference sequence). With V trimmed by 4 bases and J by 6 bases, 7 bases remained unmatched. The CDR3 sequence is 14 residues long. The DNA for the CDR3 is TGCAGTGCTAAGCCTGGGACAGGCCATGAAAAACTGTTTTTT. It yields the protein CSAKPGTGHEKLFF.

This clonotype has just a few counts. This chain joins TRBV2 and TRBJ1-6; 7 nucleotides agree with TRBD1. The germline V gene has CDR1 SNHLY and CDR2 FYNNEI. Unmatched junction bases numbered 12, after V lost 6 bases and J lost 10 bases. This CDR3 region has 15 residues. The CDR3 is CASREQGQISSPLHF. The CDR3 coding sequence is TGTGCCAGCAGGGAACAGGGACAGATATCCTCACCCCTCCACTTT.

This clonotype occurred a few times. V and J are TRBV11-2 and TRBJ2-7; D is perhaps TRBD2 (6 bases). The V end lost 0 bases, the J end lost 6 bases, and 12 bases lay between the germline ends. Germline CDR1 is SGHAT and CDR2 is FQNNGV. The CDR3 sequence is 14 residues long. CDR3 coding DNA: TGTGCCAGCAGCTTAGATGCGGGGACCCTCGAGCAGTACTTC. Translated, it gives CASSLDAGTLEQYF.

In DNA form, the CDR3 reads TGTGCCAGCAGCTTACGTCCCGGGACTAGCAGCACAGATACGCAGTATTTT. Translation: CASSLRPGTSSTDTQYF. The chain has TRBV7-9 and TRBJ2-3, with 9 positions matching TRBD2. The CDR3 is 17 amino acids. Per germline, CDR1 SEHNR and CDR2 FQNEAQ (reference sequence). The V and J ends lost 2 bases and 0 bases, in that order; junction bases with no gene match: 6.

This sequence joins TRBV20-1 and TRBJ2-2, with D maybe TRBD2 (5 bases). V was trimmed by 1 base and J by 1 base, leaving 10 bases between them. From germline, CDR1 is DFQATT and CDR2 SNEGSKA (reference sequence). This CDR3 region has 15 residues. CDR3: CSARVWTLNTGELFF. CDR3 coding DNA: TGCAGTGCTAGAGTTTGGACTCTGAACACCGGGGAGCTGTTTTTT.

This chain uses TRBV20-1 with TRBJ1-1; D unresolved. The CDR3 covers 15 residues. The germline CDR1 and CDR2 sequences are DFQATT and SNEGSKA (reference sequence). V was cut by 4 bases and J by 3 bases, with 18 bases left in between. Here the CDR3 DNA reads TGCAGTGCTATATCGATATCGGGGTTTGACACTGAAGCTTTCTTT. This gives the protein CSAISISGFDTEAFF.

This chain joins TRBV6-5 and TRBJ1-2; TRBD1 aligns across 8 bases. Germline V CDR1 and CDR2: MNHEY, SVGAGI. This CDR3 has 13 amino acids. V shed 4 bases and J 4 bases; nucleotides not matched to a gene: 2. The CDR3 DNA is TGTGCCAGCAGTTGGACAGGGCCCTATGGCTACACCTTC. This sequence encodes CASSWTGPYGYTF.

This clonotype was seen only a few times. The V call is TRBV5-1, the J call TRBJ1-1; perhaps TRBD1 as D (6 bases). The V gene lost 0 bases and the J gene lost 1 base, with 10 bases spanning the gap. This CDR3 has 15 residues. The germline V gene encodes CDR1 SGHRS and CDR2 YFSETQ. The CDR3 nucleotides are TGCGCCAGCAGCTTGGTTCCAGGGGCGAACACTGAAGCTTTCTTT. Protein sequence: CASSLVPGANTEAFF.